A single sample is the source of the 14 T cell receptor beta chains below, sequenced in a study of shared clonotypes between healthy human individuals. Data came from immunoSEQ multiplex PCR; TCRdb stores just in-frame clones and leaves some out. This table has fewer than 400,000 clones, roughly 70% appearing once. The sequenced material came from memory CD4+ T cells sorted from blood. Subset denoted: CD45RA-negative fraction. The origin of the receptors is a man aged 30 to 39 in good health.

Regarding this clone: The sample holds other DNA sequences that translate to the same CDR3. The V and J genes are TRBV2 and TRBJ1-5; D is ambiguous. Germline lookup yields CDR1 SNHLY and CDR2 FYNNEI. V shed 6 bases and J shed 0 bases, with 9 bases lying between them. The CDR3 is 14 amino acids. CDR3 residues: CASRGRRSNQPQHF. The CDR3 DNA reads as TGTGCCAGCAGAGGCCGCCGTAGCAATCAGCCCCAGCATTTT.

This clone was found once. This clone may be a read error of a much larger clone one base away. The rearrangement links TRBV5-5 to TRBJ2-1; 13 bases agree with TRBD2. Trimming took 0 bases from V and 7 from J; bases not matched to a gene: 13. The CDR3 length is 19 residues. Germline CDR1 SGHKS, CDR2 YYEKEE (reference sequence). The CDR3 nucleotides read TGTGCCAGCAGCTTGGGCGGACTAGCGGGAGTTTCCTATGGGAATGAGCAGTTCTTC. Translation gives CASSLGGLAGVSYGNEQFF. Drawing the rest from reference TRBV5-5 and TRBJ2-1, the complete variable domain is DAGVTQSPTHLIKTRGQQVTLRCSPISGHKSVSWYQQVLGQGPQFIFQYYEKEERGRGNFPDRFSARQFPNYSSELNVNALLLGDSALYLCASSLGGLAGVSYGNEQFFGPGTRLTVL.

This chain connects TRBV2 to TRBJ2-5, with D maybe TRBD1 (6 bases). V was trimmed by 6 bases and J by 5 bases, leaving 13 bases between them. The CDR3 consists of 13 residues. Germline CDR1 SNHLY, CDR2 FYNNEI. The CDR3 DNA reads TGTGCCAGCAGCCTGGACCAGGGGGAGACCCAGTACTTC. This encodes CASSLDQGETQYF.

The CDR3 coding sequence is TGTGCCAGTAAGTTAGGACGGTCGACAGAAAAACTGTTTTTT. Translation: CASKLGRSTEKLFF. The V call is TRBV19, the J call TRBJ1-4; D is unclear. Germline lookup yields CDR1 LNHDA and CDR2 SQIVND (reference sequence). The CDR3 loop spans 14 amino acids. Trimming shortened V by 7 bases and J by 8 bases, and 17 bases separated the two germline ends.

The V gene is TRBV10-3, the J gene TRBJ1-1; unclear D gene. Trimming removed 10 bases from V and 3 bases from J, with 9 bases in between. Germline V lookup: CDR1 ENHRY, CDR2 SYGVKD. This CDR3 contains 11 residues. The CDR3 bases are TGTGCCACCTCCGGGTACACTGAAGCTTTCTTT. Translating gives CATSGYTEAFF.

The genes are TRBV28 and TRBJ1-1, with 7 bases that match TRBD1. Germline V CDR1 and CDR2: MDHEN, SYDVKM. The CDR3 runs to 13 residues. V lost 11 bases to trimming and J lost 3 bases; unmatched junction nucleotides: 9. The CDR3 bases are TGTGCCTCAATGGGACAGTTAGACACTGAAGCTTTCTTT. This gives the protein CASMGQLDTEAFF.

The chain combines TRBV5-1 with TRBJ2-1; 12 bases agree with TRBD2. The V and J ends lost 1 base and 6 bases, in that order; junction bases with no gene match: 8. Germline loops: CDR1 SGHRS, CDR2 YFSETQ. The CDR3 sequence is 17 residues long. The CDR3 nucleotides read TGCGCCAGCAGCTTGAACGGGCTAGCGGGAGGGCCCAATGAGCAGTTCTTC. Translation gives CASSLNGLAGGPNEQFF.

This chain joins TRBV10-3 and TRBJ2-1, with TRBD2 matching 8 bases. The CDR3 length is 15 residues. Germline values: CDR1 ENHRY, CDR2 SYGVKD. The V segment lost 2 bases and the J segment 1 base; nucleotides outside the gene matches: 1. The CDR3 loop reads CAISETSGSYNEQFF. In nucleotides, the CDR3 is TGTGCCATCAGTGAGACTAGCGGTTCCTACAATGAGCAGTTCTTC.

This clone has ten or more counts. The genes are TRBV2 and TRBJ1-1; the match to TRBD1 covers 7 bases. CDR1 and CDR2 from the germline V gene are SNHLY and FYNNEI. V trimming: 8 bases; J trimming: 1 base; junction bases outside the gene matches: 1. The CDR3 is 12 amino acids. As DNA, the CDR3 is TGTGCCAGCGGACAGGAGAACACTGAAGCTTTCTTT. Encoded protein: CASGQENTEAFF. The variable domain in full, completed from reference TRBV2 and TRBJ1-1, reads EPEVTQTPSHQVTQMGQEVILRCVPISNHLYFYWYRQILGQKVEFLVSFYNNEISEKSEIFDDQFSVERPDGSNFTLKIRSTKLEDSAMYFCASGQENTEAFFGQGTRLTVV.

The J gene is TRBJ2-1, the V gene TRBV4-1; 8 bases fit TRBD1. Germline V gene sequence: CDR1 MGHRA, CDR2 YSYEKL. V was pared by 4 bases and J by 7 bases, with 6 bases of the junction left unmatched. The length of the CDR3 is 14 residues. This chain's CDR3 is CASSLQGAGNEQFF. The CDR3 DNA is TGCGCCAGCAGCCTCCAGGGGGCAGGTAATGAGCAGTTCTTC.

The chain links TRBV7-2 to TRBJ2-1; D remains ambiguous. Trimming shortened V by 2 bases and J by 2 bases, and 4 bases separated the two germline ends. The CDR3 sequence is 13 residues long. Per the germline V gene, CDR1 is SGHTA and CDR2 is FQGNSA. This CDR3 is CASSLTTYNEQFF. The CDR3 region has the DNA TGTGCCAGCAGCTTAACTACCTACAATGAGCAGTTCTTC. Filled out from reference TRBV7-2 and TRBJ2-1, the complete variable domain reads GAGVSQSPSNKVTEKGKDVELRCDPISGHTALYWYRQSLGQGLEFLIYFQGNSAPDKSGLPSDRFSAERTGGSVSTLTIQRTQQEDSAVYLCASSLTTYNEQFFGPGTRLTVL.

The V call is TRBV11-2, the J call TRBJ2-7; D gene uncertain. Germline V gene data show CDR1 as SGHAT and CDR2 as FQNNGV. Between the trimmed V and J ends, which lost 5 bases and 2 bases, there was a span of 13 bases. The CDR3 loop spans 14 amino acids. CDR3 loop: CASSPRLKTYEQYF. The DNA for the CDR3 is TGTGCCAGCAGCCCGCGACTGAAAACCTACGAGCAGTACTTC.

At least ten counts were recorded for this clone. The chain combines TRBV10-3 with TRBJ2-1, with TRBD2 matching 11 bases. The V gene end was trimmed by 4 bases and the J gene end by 3 bases; junction bases not matched to a gene: 5. Per germline, CDR1 ENHRY and CDR2 SYGVKD. This CDR3 has 16 amino acids. CDR3 sequence: CAISGHGTSGYNEQFF. As DNA, the CDR3 is TGTGCCATCAGTGGTCACGGGACTAGCGGCTACAATGAGCAGTTCTTC.

The CDR3 DNA follows: TGTGCCAGCAGCGCCGGGTTTCGAGGGACAGGGGAAGTCGGGGAGCTGTTTTTT. Amino acid sequence: CASSAGFRGTGEVGELFF. The chain uses TRBV7-6 and TRBJ2-2; 10 bases are a match to TRBD1. V lost 5 bases to trimming and J lost 7 bases; unmatched junction nucleotides: 16. Germline values: CDR1 SGHVS, CDR2 FNYEAQ. The CDR3 contains 18 residues.